The clone carrying this T cell receptor (beta chain) has only a few counts. The entry originates in a study of cytomegalovirus exposure and HLA in healthy donors. PCR employed 60 Vbeta and 13 Jbeta primers. Assay used: immunoSEQ multiplex PCR; TCRdb lists only in-frame clones, some missing. The repertoire has some 140,000 clones, around 73% of them found once; the top ten carry around 1.2%. The CDR3 has 13 residues. The germline V gene has CDR1 KGHSH and CDR2 LQKENI. Trimming cost V 1 base and J 1 base, with 4 bases left between them. This chain uses TRBV18 with TRBJ1-1; the D is unclear. The material sequenced was PBMCs. The clonotype originates from a middle-aged man in good health and CMV-seronegative. The CDR3 loop is CASSPQRNTEAFF. In DNA form, the CDR3 reads TGTGCCAGCTCACCACAGAGGAACACTGAAGCTTTCTTT.